This T cell receptor (beta chain) was identified in a study of T cells in Graves' hyperthyroidism and ophthalmopathy. The V end was cut by 5 bases, the J end by 8 bases, with 19 bases between. CDR1 and CDR2 from the germline V gene are SGHVS and FNYEAQ. This CDR3 has 14 amino acids. Using RNA transcripts as the source, TCR beta CDR3 regions were amplified. First-round RT-PCR with HTBI primers amplified the TCR CDR3 region. Via MiXCR, TCRdb re-called the multiplex PCR reads, giving one row per CDR3 protein. This table has hundreds of thousands of distinct CDR3 sequences, about 19% appearing once. Sequencing used blood. The TCR sequence derives from a man between 50 and 59 years old with Graves' ophthalmopathy. The chain couples TRBV7-6 to TRBJ2-7; weak D call: TRBD2 (6 bases). In DNA form, the CDR3 reads TGTGCCAGCAGCCAGGGACTCCGCCAAGGGCAGCAGTACTTC. It yields the protein CASSQGLRQGQQYF. The variable domain in full, with the rest retrieved from reference TRBV7-6 and TRBJ2-7, is GAGVSQSPRYKVTKRGQDVALRCDPISGHVSLYWYRQALGQGPEFLTYFNYEAQQDKSGLPNDRFSAERPEGSISTLTIQRTEQRDSAMYRCASSQGLRQGQQYFGPGTRLTVT.